What follows are 23 T cell receptor beta chains derived from one specimen sequenced in a study of molecular identifiers for immune sequencing clone quantification. One entry per CDR3 protein, called by TCRdb with MiXCR from the PCR reads. The table has hundreds of thousands of distinct CDR3 sequences, approximately 24% seen once; the top ten hold about 0.84%. The sequenced sample was naive CD8+ T cells from blood, with Jurkat cell RNA spiked in. Subset of the sample: FACS-sorted CD8+CD4-CCR7+CD45RA+ naive T cells. These receptors were collected from a human donor in good health. Some libraries in this study had Jurkat cell RNA spiked in.

This clonotype was counted a few times. The rearrangement uses TRBV4-3 and TRBJ2-1; TRBD2 might be the D (5 bases). CDR1 is LGHNA and CDR2 is YSLEER in the germline V gene. The V and J ends lost 0 bases and 5 bases respectively, with 14 bases between them. CDR3 length: 16 residues. CDR3 DNA sequence: TGCGCCAGCAGCCAAGATTATGCTAGCAGAGACAATGAGCAGTTCTTC. This sequence encodes CASSQDYASRDNEQFF.

This clonotype has a handful of counts. The chain is built from TRBV5-6 and TRBJ2-5; 11 bases match TRBD1. Trimming removed 4 bases from V and 4 bases from J; junction bases left unmatched: 12. The CDR3 has 17 amino acids. Germline V gene sequence: CDR1 SGHDT, CDR2 YYEEEE. CDR3 DNA: TGTGCCAGCAGCAAATACTCCGGGACAGGGGGTTTAGAGACCCAGTACTTC. Translation: CASSKYSGTGGLETQYF.

The J gene is TRBJ1-5, the V gene TRBV25-1; 8 bases line up with TRBD1. The CDR3 spans 12 residues. In germline, CDR1 is MGHDK, CDR2 SYGVNS. J lost 15 bases, V lost 3 bases, and 7 bases had no gene match. The CDR3 bases are TGTGCCAGCAGTGATTCAGGACAGGGCCTGCATTTT. Its translation is CASSDSGQGLHF.

This clonotype turned up a few times. The chain links TRBV19 to TRBJ2-1, with D possibly TRBD1 on 5 matching bases. The CDR3 runs 14 residues. V lost 3 bases, J lost 5 bases, and 11 bases lay in between. Germline CDR1 and CDR2: LNHDA and SQIVND (reference sequence). The CDR3 is CASSILTDDNEQFF. In DNA, the CDR3 is TGTGCCAGTAGTATCCTGACAGACGACAATGAGCAGTTCTTC.

This clonotype was counted a few times. The V gene is TRBV20-1, the J gene TRBJ2-7; 11 nucleotides line up with TRBD2. From germline, CDR1 is DFQATT and CDR2 SNEGSKA (reference sequence). This CDR3 region has 16 residues. V dropped 3 bases and J dropped 2; count of bases not matched to a gene: 9. The DNA for the CDR3 is TGCAGTGCTAGGAAACTAGCGGGAGAGGGGCCCTACGAGCAGTACTTC. It is translated as CSARKLAGEGPYEQYF.

The chain carries TRBV20-1 and TRBJ2-7, with D possibly being TRBD2 (5 bases). The CDR3 covers 14 residues. With 4 bases removed from V and 1 base from J, the gap between germline ends came to 14 bases. CDR1 is DFQATT, CDR2 SNEGSKA, per germline (reference sequence). As DNA, the CDR3 is TGCAGTGCTATGGACGGGGTGAATTCCTACGAGCAGTACTTC. Its translation: CSAMDGVNSYEQYF.

This clonotype was recorded once. A much more abundant neighbour one base away suggests this may be a read error. The CDR3 nucleotides read TGCAGCACGGGTGGGGAAGGCACTGCAGCTTTCTTT. Translating gives CSTGGEGTAAFF. V usage is TRBV29-1 and J usage is TRBJ1-1; D uncertain. Germline assignment: CDR1 SQVTM and CDR2 ANQGSEA. This CDR3 is built from 12 residues.

This clonotype showed up just a few times. The J gene is TRBJ1-1, the V gene TRBV19; no clear D. Deletions cut 1 base from V and 6 bases from J, with 3 bases between. This CDR3 region has 11 residues. Germline loops: CDR1 LNHDA, CDR2 SQIVND (reference sequence). The CDR3 region has the DNA TGTGCCAGTAGTATAGGCGCTGAAGCTTTCTTT. This codes for CASSIGAEAFF.

The table lists this clonotype with many counts. The rearrangement joins TRBV12-3 or TRBV12-4 to TRBJ2-7; D is unclear. With 0 bases removed from V and 0 bases from J, the gap between germline ends came to 9 bases. The CDR3 length is 15 residues. The CDR3 region is CASSLAPASSYEQYF. CDR3 DNA sequence: TGTGCCAGCAGTTTAGCTCCGGCCAGCTCCTACGAGCAGTACTTC.

Details on this clonotype: At one end the junction does not follow the germline gene, possibly because of a read error. The chain recombines TRBV4-1 with TRBJ1-6; D unclear. Germline V CDR1 and CDR2: MGHRA, YSYEKL. The CDR3 consists of 18 residues. The CDR3 bases are TGCGCCAGCAGCCAAGATCCCGGGTCGATGTCCTATAATTTACCCCTCCACTTT. This encodes CASSQDPGSMSYNLPLHF.

The chain is built from TRBV6-2 or TRBV6-3 and TRBJ2-1, with 13 bases that match TRBD2. CDR3 length equals 18 residues. Germline V lookup: CDR1 MNHEY, CDR2 SVGEGT. The trim removed 2 bases at V and 8 bases at J, leaving 12 bases unmatched. CDR3 sequence reads: CASSYPTSGRADFDEQFF. In DNA, the CDR3 is TGTGCCAGCAGTTACCCAACTAGCGGGAGGGCCGATTTCGATGAGCAGTTCTTC.

This clonotype came up a few times. The genes are TRBV5-6 and TRBJ1-1; no clear D. Per germline, CDR1 SGHDT and CDR2 YYEEEE. Trimming left V 0 bases short and J 0 bases short, with 12 bases between. The CDR3 contains 16 residues. CDR3 DNA: TGTGCCAGCAGCTTGGGAGGTCCATCCATGAACACTGAAGCTTTCTTT. This translates into CASSLGGPSMNTEAFF.

The table lists this clonotype with a few counts. It may be a read error: a sequence one base away is much more abundant. The CDR3 DNA follows: TGTGTCAGCAGTCAGGAGGGAAACACTGAAGCTTTCTTT. Translation: CVSSQEGNTEAFF. The rearrangement uses TRBV27 and TRBJ1-1; the D is unclear. Germline-derived CDR1 and CDR2 are MNHEY and SMNVEV (reference sequence). The CDR3 runs 13 residues.

This clonotype was detected many times. The genes are TRBV4-1 and TRBJ2-3; a possible D gene is TRBD1 (5 bases). With 4 bases removed from V and 0 bases from J, the gap between germline ends came to 17 bases. The CDR3 extends over 17 amino acids. CDR1 and CDR2 from the germline V gene are MGHRA and YSYEKL. This CDR3 is CASSPAKDRASTDTQYF. The CDR3 coding sequence is TGCGCCAGCAGCCCAGCTAAAGACAGAGCTAGCACAGATACGCAGTATTTT.

As concerns this clonotype: A much more abundant neighbour one base away suggests this may be a read error. The chain has TRBV29-1 and TRBJ2-7; perhaps D is TRBD1 or TRBD2 (5 bases each). The CDR3 contains 13 residues. The germline CDR1 and CDR2 sequences are SQVTM and ANQGSEA. Trimming removed 7 bases from V and 0 bases from J, with 13 bases in between. CDR3 region: CSAWDQSSYEQYF. CDR3 in DNA: TGCAGCGCCTGGGACCAAAGCTCCTACGAGCAGTACTTC.

In this sample, this clonotype turned up many times. The V and J genes are TRBV6-1 and TRBJ2-7, with D perhaps matching TRBD2 (5 bases). The CDR3 runs to 14 residues. Trimming cost V 6 bases and J 6 bases, with 18 bases left between them. Germline lookup yields CDR1 MNHNS and CDR2 SASEGT. CDR3 region: CASRREFVEVEQYF. For the CDR3, the DNA is TGTGCCAGCAGGAGGGAATTTGTTGAGGTCGAGCAGTACTTC.

This clonotype has only a few counts. CDR3 nucleotides: TGTGCCAGCAACAGCGGGACCCGACTTTACAATGAGCAGTTCTTC. It codes for CASNSGTRLYNEQFF. This chain links TRBV6-1 with TRBJ2-1, with TRBD2 matching over 7 bases. This CDR3 is 15 amino acids long. Per germline, CDR1 MNHNS and CDR2 SASEGT. The junction had 10 bases not matched to a gene; V was cut back by 7 bases and J by 4 bases.

To note about this clonotype: One end of the junction fails to match germline, which may point to a read error. The chain uses TRBV9 and TRBJ1-1; tentatively, D is TRBD1 (5 bases). Germline CDR1 and CDR2: SGDLS and YYNGEE. CDR3 length equals 12 residues. CDR3 in DNA: TGTGCCAGCAGCCCCACAGGCACTGAAGCTTCCTTT. Its translation: CASSPTGTEASF.

In this sample, this clonotype turned up many times. The CDR3 nucleotides read TGTGCCAGCAGCTTGAGCGGGGACCGGGGGGATACGCAGTATTTT. It encodes CASSLSGDRGDTQYF. The chain carries TRBV5-6 and TRBJ2-3; TRBD2 matches at 7 bases. The ends lost 1 base at V and 6 bases at J; junction bases unmatched: 8. Per the germline V gene, CDR1 is SGHDT and CDR2 is YYEEEE. This CDR3 region has 15 residues.

Comments on this clonotype: Its ends do not fully match the called genes, so a read error is possible. The V call is TRBV11-2, the J call TRBJ2-3; a possible D gene is TRBD2 (5 bases). This CDR3 is built from 16 residues. Germline V CDR1 and CDR2: SGHAT, FQNNGV. The chain's CDR3 is CASSLYAGQSADTPYF. The CDR3 nucleotides are TGTGCCAGCAGCTTATATGCGGGCCAGTCAGCAGATACGCCGTATTTT.

This clonotype was picked up many times. The CDR3 DNA reads TGCGCCAGCAGCTTGGTGACAGGCACCTACGAGCAGTACTTC. This sequence encodes CASSLVTGTYEQYF. The chain carries TRBV5-1 and TRBJ2-7; D possibly corresponds to TRBD1 (6 bases). Deletions cut 0 bases from V and 2 bases from J, with 9 bases between. This CDR3 spans 14 amino acids. Germline CDR1 and CDR2: SGHRS and YFSETQ.

This clonotype was counted only a few times. V gene TRBV4-1 combines with J gene TRBJ2-7; D might be TRBD2 (7 bases). This CDR3 is 16 amino acids long. The V end lost 2 bases, the J end lost 2 bases, and 16 bases lay between the germline ends. Looked up from germline, CDR1 is MGHRA and CDR2 is YSYEKL. The CDR3 DNA reads as TGCGCCAGCAGCCAAAAGGGGGGGGCCGTAGCCTACGAGCAGTACTTC. Protein sequence: CASSQKGGAVAYEQYF.

This clonotype occurred many times. J is TRBJ2-5 and V is TRBV5-6; the match to TRBD2 covers 12 bases. Trimming cost V 6 bases and J 7 bases; bases outside gene matches: 13. The germline gives CDR1 SGHDT, CDR2 YYEEEE. The CDR3 has 16 amino acids. The CDR3 DNA follows: TGTGCCAGCACCCTAGCGGGAGGGCCCTCGACCGGGACCCAGTACTTC. This gives the protein CASTLAGGPSTGTQYF.